This T cell receptor (beta chain) was captured by sequencing in a study of CD8+ T cells in alopecia areata. Reverse transcription of extracted RNA yielded cDNA, which provided the sequencing template. Profiled with immunoSEQ multiplex PCR; TCRdb holds only in-frame clones, not every one. Altogether roughly 120,000 clones are present, 35% to 45% being singletons, with the ten largest covering roughly 3.3%. Sequencing was carried out using CD4+ T cells sorted from blood. This sequence originates from a human donor with alopecia areata.

The CDR3 sequence is CAWMGPGAYEQYF. CDR3 DNA sequence: TGTGCCTGGATGGGCCCAGGGGCCTACGAGCAGTACTTC. The V and J genes are TRBV30 and TRBJ2-7; maybe TRBD1 (6 bases). Germline-derived CDR1 and CDR2 are GTSNPN and SVGIG (reference sequence). V shed 4 bases and J shed 2 bases, with 12 bases lying between them. This CDR3 is 13 amino acids long. Supplemented by reference TRBV30 and TRBJ2-7, the full variable domain reads SQTIHQWPATLVQPVGSPLSLECTVEGTSNPNLYWYRQAAGRGLQLLFYSVGIGQISSEVPQNLSASRPQDRQFILSSKKLLLSDSGFYLCAWMGPGAYEQYFGPGTRLTVT.